The 13 T cell receptor beta chains below were found in one sample sequenced in a study of CD8+CD57+ T cells in acquired aplastic anemia. Sequencing involved patients with CD8+CD57+ cell expansion previously shown by flow cytometry. Profiles of TCR beta VDJ and CDR3 were generated from a genomic DNA template. TCRdb used MiXCR to reprocess the reads, holding one entry per CDR3 protein. This table has about 250,000 distinct CDR3 sequences, 40% to 50% appearing once. Material: sorted CD4+, CD8+, or CD8+CD57+ T cells (not recorded which) from PBMCs. The receptors originated from a human donor with aplastic anemia.

This clonotype was seen repeatedly, ten times or more. The chain links TRBV9 to TRBJ2-1; 9 nucleotides agree with TRBD1. The V gene end was trimmed by 5 bases and the J gene end by 7 bases; junction bases not matched to a gene: 7. In germline, CDR1 is SGDLS, CDR2 YYNGEE. The CDR3 sequence is 14 residues long. The CDR3 spells CASSSGTGKNEQFF. The CDR3 nucleotides are TGTGCCAGCAGTTCCGGGACAGGGAAGAATGAGCAGTTCTTC. Based on the CDR3 plus reference TRBV9 and TRBJ2-1, the full variable domain is DSGVTQTPKHLITATGQRVTLRCSPRSGDLSVYWYQQSLDQGLQFLIQYYNGEERAKGNILERFSAQQFPDLHSELNLSSLELGDSALYFCASSSGTGKNEQFFGPGTRLTVL.

This clonotype was picked up a small number of times. The chain uses TRBV20-1 and TRBJ2-7; D not certain. Trimming took off 3 bases at V and 3 bases at J, with 9 bases between the two ends. This CDR3 is 12 amino acids long. Germline-derived CDR1 and CDR2 are DFQATT and SNEGSKA (reference sequence). The CDR3 region is CSASEQSYEQYF. CDR3 bases: TGCAGTGCTAGTGAACAGAGCTACGAGCAGTACTTC.

This clonotype has a handful of counts. This chain connects TRBV25-1 to TRBJ1-6; D is unresolved. V gave up 1 base and J gave up 2 bases, with 12 bases separating them. The CDR3 runs 17 residues. Germline V lookup: CDR1 MGHDK, CDR2 SYGVNS. CDR3 sequence: CASSEWEAAAYNSPLHF. CDR3 bases: TGTGCCAGCAGTGAATGGGAGGCAGCAGCCTATAATTCACCCCTCCACTTT.

The V and J genes are TRBV10-3 and TRBJ1-1; D gene unclear. Germline loops: CDR1 ENHRY, CDR2 SYGVKD. The V gene lost 2 bases and the J gene lost 6 bases, with 10 bases spanning the gap. The CDR3 consists of 13 residues. The CDR3 region has the DNA TGTGCCATCAGTGAGGGCTTTTCCCCTGAAGCTTTCTTT. Protein: CAISEGFSPEAFF.

As to this clonotype: Mismatch with germline at one junction end may stem from a read error. The V and J genes are TRBV20-1 and TRBJ2-5; D not resolved. This CDR3 region has 14 residues. CDR1 and CDR2 from the germline V gene are DFQATT and SNEGSKA (reference sequence). Written as DNA, the CDR3 is TGCAGTGCTAGAGATATGGCGAAACAAGAGGCCCAGAACTTC. Amino acid sequence: CSARDMAKQEAQNF.

The chain carries TRBV4-1 and TRBJ2-3; D possibly corresponds to TRBD2 (5 bases). Trimming removed 4 bases from V and 2 bases from J, with 10 bases in between. Germline V CDR1 and CDR2: MGHRA, YSYEKL. This CDR3 region has 14 residues. In nucleotides, the CDR3 is TGCGCCAGCAGCCGGAGGTACCCCACAGATACGCAGTATTTT. It is translated as CASSRRYPTDTQYF.

Points on this clonotype: A read error may explain this, as a much larger clone is one base away. This chain joins TRBV6-5 and TRBJ2-1; 11 positions agree with TRBD2. Germline V gene data show CDR1 as MNHEY and CDR2 as SVGAGI. The CDR3 has 16 amino acids. The CDR3 region is CASSETPGTSGNERFF. The CDR3 DNA reads as TGTGCCAGCAGTGAAACTCCCGGGACTAGCGGCAATGAGCGGTTCTTC.

There are many counts of this clonotype. The chain carries TRBV5-6 and TRBJ1-2; D is uncertain. The CDR3 is made up of 13 amino acids. CDR1 and CDR2 (germline): SGHDT, YYEEEE. Trimming took off 0 bases at V and 8 bases at J, with 11 bases between the two ends. The CDR3 region has the DNA TGTGCCAGCAGCTTGGCCCAAGGCGGCGGCTACACCTTC. Encoded protein: CASSLAQGGGYTF.

The chain recombines TRBV11-2 with TRBJ2-2; a possible D gene is TRBD1 (6 bases). The CDR3 covers 13 residues. V lost 10 bases, J lost 2 bases, and 11 bases lay in between. Germline V CDR1 and CDR2: SGHAT, FQNNGV. The CDR3 protein is CATRDTNTGELFF. DNA for the CDR3: TGTGCCACCCGGGACACCAACACCGGGGAGCTGTTTTTT.

This clonotype was picked up many times. This chain joins TRBV7-2 and TRBJ2-1, with a weak D call TRBD2 (5 bases). CDR3 size: 16 residues. Trimming left V 5 bases short and J 9 bases short, with 23 bases between. Germline assignment: CDR1 SGHTA and CDR2 FQGNSA. The CDR3 DNA reads TGTGCCAGCAGCGCAGACGGGGTAGGTTATGCGGGTGAGCAGTTCTTC. The encoded protein is CASSADGVGYAGEQFF.

Many counts were recorded for this clonotype. The rearrangement uses TRBV5-1 and TRBJ2-7, with 13 bases fitting TRBD2. Unmatched junction bases numbered 9, after V lost 2 bases and J lost 4 bases. Per the germline V gene, CDR1 is SGHRS and CDR2 is YFSETQ. The CDR3 runs 17 residues. This chain's CDR3 is CASSFGLAGASGYEQYF. The CDR3 DNA is TGCGCCAGCAGCTTTGGACTAGCGGGGGCCTCAGGTTACGAGCAGTACTTC.

The gene calls are TRBV27 and TRBJ2-3, with D unresolved. The germline V and J ends were trimmed by 1 base and 1 base, with 3 bases remaining between them. The CDR3 sequence is 13 residues long. Germline V gene lookup returns CDR1 MNHEY and CDR2 SMNVEV (reference sequence). DNA for the CDR3: TGTGCCAGCAGTTTATTCGGCACAGATACGCAGTATTTT. As protein: CASSLFGTDTQYF.

This chain connects TRBV15 to TRBJ1-5, with TRBD1 identical over 7 bases. There are 17 residues in the CDR3. J was trimmed by 0 bases and V by 0 bases; bases with no gene match: 5. Germline-derived CDR1 and CDR2 are LNHNV and YYDKDF (reference sequence). The CDR3 spells CATSREAGTVSNQPQHF. The CDR3 DNA reads as TGTGCCACCAGCAGAGAAGCCGGGACAGTTAGCAATCAGCCCCAGCATTTT.